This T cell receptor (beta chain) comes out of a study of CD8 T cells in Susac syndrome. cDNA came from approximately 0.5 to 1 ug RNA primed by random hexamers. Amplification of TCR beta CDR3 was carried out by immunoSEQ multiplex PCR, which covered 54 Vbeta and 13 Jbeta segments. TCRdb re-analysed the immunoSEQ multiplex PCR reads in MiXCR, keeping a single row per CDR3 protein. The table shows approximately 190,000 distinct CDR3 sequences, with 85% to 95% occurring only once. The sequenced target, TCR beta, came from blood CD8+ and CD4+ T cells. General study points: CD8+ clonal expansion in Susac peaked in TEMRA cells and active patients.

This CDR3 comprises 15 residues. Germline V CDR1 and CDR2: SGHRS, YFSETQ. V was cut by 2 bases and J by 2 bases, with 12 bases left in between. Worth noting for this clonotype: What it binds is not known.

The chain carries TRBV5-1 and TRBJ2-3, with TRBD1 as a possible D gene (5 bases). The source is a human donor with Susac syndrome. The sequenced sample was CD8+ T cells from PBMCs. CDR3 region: CASSFRQGVTDTQYF. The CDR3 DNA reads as TGCGCCAGCAGCTTTCGGCAGGGTGTCACAGATACGCAGTATTTT.